This record covers a single T cell receptor (beta chain). Its target is unknown. Sequencing was performed with immunoSEQ multiplex PCR; in TCRdb, only in-frame clones are kept and a portion is missing. The table records tens of thousands of clones, about four fifths of them present only once. The data were taken from a study of cytomegalovirus exposure and HLA in healthy donors. Germline trimming cut 5 bases from V and 6 bases from J; bases unmatched to any gene: 5. Germline V gives CDR1 MNHNS, CDR2 SASEGT. The CDR3 runs 14 residues. The study, taken as a whole, reports: Subsequent analysis found a tendency for first-cohort TCR clusters to co-occur within the 120 or so validation repertoires. The study flagged about 150 TCR beta chains as cytomegalovirus-associated. While the bulk of TCR sequences proved rare, some public TCRs turned up in many donors.

The chain is built from TRBV6-1 and TRBJ1-5, with 9 positions matching TRBD1. Material for sequencing was PBMCs. This receptor was taken from a woman aged 18-29 years in good health and CMV-seropositive. CDR3 region: CASSYGQGSQPQHF. For the CDR3, the DNA is TGTGCCAGCAGTTATGGACAGGGGAGTCAGCCCCAGCATTTT.